This record concerns one T cell receptor (beta chain) sequence. Antigen specificity is unknown. CDR3 regions were amplified by Arm-PCR using iRepertoire HTBI primers to build TCR beta libraries. Original processing methods: Samples jointly harbored 60 or so TRBV and approximately 15 TRBJ segments. In TCRdb, the multiplex PCR reads were re-called with MiXCR into one record per CDR3 protein. It is TCRdb's table, rather than the study itself, that gives the V and J calls and clone size. This table has roughly 300,000 distinct CDR3 sequences, around 23% appearing once. The data derive from a study of regulatory T cells in long-lasting Graves disease. Turning to the study itself: Patients met the persistent Graves' disease definition after over 5 years of antithyroid drugs with positive TSH receptor antibodies.

This CDR3 is 15 amino acids long. Trimming pared 3 bases from V and 1 base from J, leaving 11 bases between. Germline-derived CDR1 and CDR2 are KGHSH and LQKENI. The sample's time point: persistent/refractory GD, antithyroid drugs over 5 years with positive TRAb. There was RNA extracted from PBMCs, and the TCR library was made from it. The peripheral blood volume drawn was 7 to 10 milliliters, and it was collected into EDTA tubes. Study findings and constraints: Persistent-disease Graves' patients showed less TCR diversity than new cases.

The chain is built from TRBV18 and TRBJ2-3; D may correspond to TRBD1 or TRBD2 (5 bases each). The clonotype comes from a female donor with Graves disease. The sample in question was peripheral blood mononuclear cells (PBMCs), obtained when the disease was refractory, from a patient treated with antithyroid drugs. CDR3 nucleotide sequence: TGTGCCAGCTCACCCGGGACCGGACGCACAGATACGCAGTATTTT. Translated: CASSPGTGRTDTQYF.